The 18 T cell receptor beta chains below were found in one sample sequenced in a study of blood T cell repertoires in COVID-19. Clones were sequenced by immunoSEQ multiplex PCR, and TCRdb holds only the in-frame ones, with some missing. The sample consists of hundreds of thousands of clones, over 85% of them appearing once. The sequenced sample was PBMCs or T cells enriched from blood (not recorded which). These receptors were collected from a man between 60 and 75 years old who had recovered from COVID-19.

The chain recombines TRBV6-5 with TRBJ1-1; D is ambiguous. Trimming took 2 bases from V and 7 from J, leaving 11 bases between them. CDR3 length equals 13 residues. Germline CDR1 reads MNHEY; CDR2 reads SVGAGI. The CDR3 reads CASSYVSGVEAFF. The CDR3 DNA follows: TGTGCCAGCAGTTACGTATCCGGGGTTGAAGCTTTCTTT.

V gene TRBV11-2 combines with J gene TRBJ2-7, with 10 bases lining up with TRBD2. Germline CDR1 SGHAT, CDR2 FQNNGV. The CDR3 loop spans 18 amino acids. Trimming removed 0 bases from V and 3 bases from J; junction bases left unmatched: 11. CDR3 protein: CASSLESSGGRTFYEQYF. The CDR3 DNA is TGTGCCAGCAGCTTAGAGTCTAGCGGGGGTCGGACTTTCTACGAGCAGTACTTC.

CDR3 region: CASSYNPRGSNQPQHF. The CDR3 nucleotides are TGTGCCAGCAGTTACAATCCCAGGGGTAGCAATCAGCCCCAGCATTTT. The J gene is TRBJ1-5, the V gene TRBV6-6, with D perhaps matching TRBD1 (6 bases). The CDR3 sequence is 16 residues long. Germline V gene lookup returns CDR1 MNHNY and CDR2 SVGAGI (reference sequence). V shed 2 bases and J shed 0 bases, with 11 bases lying between them.

The V and J genes are TRBV18 and TRBJ2-5, with D possibly being TRBD1 (5 bases). CDR1 is KGHSH and CDR2 is LQKENI in the germline V gene. Trimming pared 3 bases from V and 4 bases from J, leaving 12 bases between. CDR3 length equals 14 residues. The CDR3 sequence is CASSPGRQSETQYF. The CDR3 DNA reads as TGTGCCAGCTCACCTGGACGACAGTCAGAGACCCAGTACTTC.

The CDR3 DNA follows: TGCGCCAGCAGTGATCAGGGGAGGAACACTGAAGCTTTCTTT. This translates into CASSDQGRNTEAFF. The chain couples TRBV10-1 to TRBJ1-1; a weak D match, TRBD1 (6 bases). The germline V gene has CDR1 WNHNN and CDR2 SYGVQD (reference sequence). V gave up 3 bases and J gave up 1 base, with 9 bases separating them. The CDR3 is 14 residues long.

J is TRBJ2-5 and V is TRBV11-3; the match to TRBD2 covers 8 bases. Germline V gives CDR1 SGHNT, CDR2 YENEEA. The trim removed 3 bases at V and 2 bases at J, leaving 2 bases unmatched. The CDR3 covers 14 residues. In nucleotides, the CDR3 is TGTGCCAGCAGCTTTGGACTAGCACAAGAGACCCAGTACTTC. Translated: CASSFGLAQETQYF.

The V and J genes are TRBV11-3 and TRBJ1-6; 10 bases fit TRBD1. The CDR3 extends over 15 amino acids. Per germline, CDR1 SGHNT and CDR2 YENEEA. J gave up 7 bases and V 4 bases, and 4 bases lay outside the gene matches. The CDR3 DNA follows: TGTGCCAGCAGCTACGGGACAGGGGTAAATTCACCCCTCCACTTT. Encoded protein: CASSYGTGVNSPLHF.

The V gene is TRBV7-8, the J gene TRBJ2-1; 14 bases are shared with TRBD2. The V segment lost 5 bases and the J segment 5 bases; nucleotides outside the gene matches: 5. This CDR3 contains 16 residues. Germline-derived CDR1 and CDR2 are SGHVS and FQNEAQ. CDR3 protein: CASSMTSGGVHNEQFF. In nucleotides, the CDR3 is TGTGCCAGCAGCATGACTAGCGGGGGGGTACACAATGAGCAGTTCTTC. Using reference TRBV7-8 and TRBJ2-1 for the parts outside the CDR3, the full variable domain is GAGVSQSPRYKVAKRGQDVALRCDPISGHVSLFWYQQALGQGPEFLTYFQNEAQLDKSGLPSDRFFAERPEGSVSTLKIQRTQQEDSAVYLCASSMTSGGVHNEQFFGPGTRLTVL.

The chain couples TRBV4-1 to TRBJ1-3, with TRBD1 identical over 10 bases. Germline CDR1 MGHRA, CDR2 YSYEKL. CDR3 size: 19 residues. J lost 0 bases, V lost 5 bases, and 13 bases had no gene match. In DNA, the CDR3 is TGCGCCAGCAGCAAAAACCTTCACCGGGACAGGGGCTCTGGAAACACCATATATTTT. This codes for CASSKNLHRDRGSGNTIYF.

The CDR3 nucleotides read TGTGCCAGCAGCTTTCAGTGGAACACTGAAGCTTTCTTT. Residues: CASSFQWNTEAFF. The rearrangement links TRBV9 to TRBJ1-1, with D unresolved. Trimming shortened V by 4 bases and J by 1 base, and 8 bases separated the two germline ends. Germline-derived CDR1 and CDR2 are SGDLS and YYNGEE. There are 13 residues in the CDR3.

With respect to this clone: Other DNA sequences of this sample code for an identical CDR3. The chain recombines TRBV18 with TRBJ1-1; D possibly corresponds to TRBD1 (6 bases). CDR1 and CDR2 (germline): KGHSH, LQKENI. V was shortened by 6 bases and J by 1 base, with 9 bases between the two germline ends. The CDR3 is made up of 13 amino acids. CDR3 sequence (DNA): TGTGCCAGCTCCCAGGGACAGAACACTGAAGCTTTCTTT. As protein: CASSQGQNTEAFF. The full variable domain, its missing parts supplied by reference TRBV18 and TRBJ1-1, is NAGVMQNPRHLVRRRGQEARLRCSPMKGHSHVYWYRQLPEEGLKFMVYLQKENIIDESGMPKERFSAEFPKEGPSILRIQQVVRGDSAAYFCASSQGQNTEAFFGQGTRLTVV.

Written as DNA, the CDR3 is TGTGCCAGCAGCGTAGAGTATTCGGGGATAGATACGCAGTATTTT. Its translation: CASSVEYSGIDTQYF. The V and J genes are TRBV9 and TRBJ2-3; possible D gene TRBD2, 5 bases. The CDR3 covers 15 residues. V lost 0 bases and J 5 bases, leaving 13 bases between the germline ends. In germline, CDR1 is SGDLS, CDR2 YYNGEE.

The V gene is TRBV19, the J gene TRBJ2-1, with 11 positions matching TRBD1. Germline trimming cut 4 bases from V and 3 bases from J; bases unmatched to any gene: 5. In germline, CDR1 is LNHDA, CDR2 SQIVND (reference sequence). The CDR3 spans 16 residues. CDR3 sequence: CASSTVDRGLYNEQFF. The DNA for the CDR3 is TGTGCCAGTAGTACTGTGGACAGGGGGCTCTACAATGAGCAGTTCTTC.

CDR3 in amino acids: CASSEEGSYNSPLHF. The CDR3 nucleotides read TGTGCCAGCAGTGAGGAGGGTTCCTATAATTCACCCCTCCACTTT. The chain uses TRBV6-1 and TRBJ1-6; no reliable D call. Per germline, CDR1 MNHNS and CDR2 SASEGT. V lost 3 bases and J lost 1, with 7 bases in between. This CDR3 has 15 residues.

CDR3 in amino acids: CASGQGPHSNQPQHF. Here the CDR3 DNA reads TGTGCCAGCGGTCAGGGGCCACATAGCAATCAGCCCCAGCATTTT. This sequence joins TRBV7-9 and TRBJ1-5; the D gene is possibly TRBD1 (6 bases). Germline V gene lookup returns CDR1 SEHNR and CDR2 FQNEAQ (reference sequence). The CDR3 consists of 15 residues. Trimming took off 8 bases at V and 0 bases at J, with 14 bases between the two ends.

The J gene is TRBJ1-1, the V gene TRBV18; D gene ambiguous. Looked up from germline, CDR1 is KGHSH and CDR2 is LQKENI. V was cut by 4 bases and J by 5 bases, with 14 bases left in between. The length of the CDR3 is 14 residues. The CDR3 loop is CASSRSRSATEAFF. DNA for the CDR3: TGTGCCAGCTCACGGTCTCGGAGCGCTACTGAAGCTTTCTTT.

DNA of the CDR3: TGCGCCAGCAGTGTCGGTGCGGGTGGTCAAGAGACCCAGTACTTC. Translating it yields CASSVGAGGQETQYF. The V call is TRBV5-1, the J call TRBJ2-5, with D possibly matching TRBD2 (5 bases). Trimming pared 5 bases from V and 2 bases from J, leaving 16 bases between. This CDR3 is built from 15 residues. Germline V lookup: CDR1 SGHRS, CDR2 YFSETQ.

V gene TRBV30 combines with J gene TRBJ1-5; 9 nucleotides match TRBD1. Germline CDR1 is GTSNPN and CDR2 is SVGIG (reference sequence). Trimming removed 2 bases from V and 0 bases from J; junction bases left unmatched: 8. CDR3 length: 17 residues. The CDR3 DNA follows: TGTGCCTGGAGTCGAGGAGGACAGGGGCTTAGCAATCAGCCCCAGCATTTT. It yields the protein CAWSRGGQGLSNQPQHF. The variable domain in full, with the rest retrieved from reference TRBV30 and TRBJ1-5, is SQTIHQWPATLVQPVGSPLSLECTVEGTSNPNLYWYRQAAGRGLQLLFYSVGIGQISSEVPQNLSASRPQDRQFILSSKKLLLSDSGFYLCAWSRGGQGLSNQPQHFGDGTRLSIL.